The rows below give T cell receptor beta chains drawn from one sample of a study of Ad26.COV2.S vaccination and SARS-CoV-2 variants. Some clones are missing from TCRdb's copy, which holds only in-frame ones; the method was immunoSEQ multiplex PCR. The data contain around 300,000 clones, roughly 90% of them seen just once; the ten biggest clones take up roughly 10%. Sequenced material: peripheral blood, taken in a trial of Ad26.COV2.S vaccine versus placebo. Source of these receptors: a person aged 18-60 years who received the Ad26.COV2.S COVID-19 vaccine or a placebo. Both conserved end residues are part of each CDR3. Each record gives: clone size, V gene, D gene, J gene, CDR3 protein, CDR3 DNA. A D gene is named only where the DNA matches it firmly. Clone size is stated in some rows and not others, as once, few, many or a class when expanded.

.	TRBV27	TRBD1	TRBJ1-1	CASRLLGQGTIEAFF	TGTGCCAGCAGGCTATTGGGACAGGGGACGATCGAAGCTTTCTTT
.	TRBV28	.	TRBJ1-1	CASRPNSALNTEAFF	TGTGCCAGCAGACCGAACTCCGCGTTGAACACTGAAGCTTTCTTT
.	TRBV19	.	TRBJ1-2	CASSREGRGYTF	TGTGCCAGTAGTAGAGAGGGGCGCGGCTACACCTTC
.	TRBV7-7	.	TRBJ2-5	CASSLAIGRETQYF	TGTGCCAGCAGCTTAGCGATAGGTCGGGAGACCCAGTACTTC
.	TRBV7-9	.	TRBJ2-7	CASSPGTLPYEQYF	TGTGCCAGCAGCCCCGGGACACTTCCCTACGAGCAGTACTTC
.	TRBV6-6	.	TRBJ1-1	CASTPLESPEAFF	TGTGCCAGCACCCCCTTGGAGTCCCCTGAAGCTTTCTTT
.	TRBV10-3	.	TRBJ1-2	CAISEAKTGVYGYTF	TGTGCCATCAGTGAGGCTAAGACAGGAGTCTATGGCTACACCTTC
.	TRBV13	.	TRBJ1-5	CASSPGESNQPQHF	TGTGCCAGCAGCCCCGGGGAGAGCAATCAGCCCCAGCATTTT
.	TRBV5-1	.	TRBJ2-5	CASSLAARETQYF	TGCGCCAGCAGCTTGGCGGCTCGGGAGACCCAGTACTTC
once	TRBV5-6	TRBD1	TRBJ1-2	CASSFRTGANYGYTF	TGTGCCAGCAGCTTCCGGACAGGGGCTAACTATGGCTACACCTTC
.	TRBV9	.	TRBJ1-3	CASSVEDRATGNTIYF	TGTGCCAGCAGCGTAGAGGACAGAGCTACCGGAAACACCATATATTTT
few	TRBV7-7	TRBD2	TRBJ2-5	CASSKRAGEPKETQYF	TGTGCCAGCAGCAAAAGGGCGGGAGAACCTAAGGAGACCCAGTACTTC
.	TRBV5-1	.	TRBJ2-1	CASSLYGLAPNNEQFF	TGCGCCAGCAGCTTGTATGGGCTAGCCCCTAACAATGAGCAGTTCTTC
.	TRBV5-6	.	TRBJ2-7	CASSNGPAYEQYF	TGTGCCAGCAGCAACGGGCCCGCCTACGAGCAGTACTTC
.	TRBV5-4	.	TRBJ2-3	CASKEGAEGTDTQYF	TGTGCCAGCAAGGAGGGGGCGGAGGGCACAGATACGCAGTATTTT
.	TRBV2	TRBD1	TRBJ1-2	CASSPITGGIVRNGYTF	TGTGCCAGCAGCCCCATAACAGGGGGCATCGTCAGAAATGGCTACACCTTC
.	TRBV10-3	TRBD2	TRBJ2-5	CAISLTTGGRAETQYF	TGTGCCATCAGTCTAACCACCGGGGGGAGGGCAGAGACCCAGTACTTC
once	TRBV30	.	TRBJ1-2	CAGLRDNYGYTF	TGTGCCGGCCTCAGGGATAACTATGGCTACACCTTC
.	TRBV27	.	TRBJ2-5	CASSYRAEETQYF	TGTGCCAGCAGTTACCGGGCGGAAGAGACCCAGTACTTC
.	TRBV18	TRBD1	TRBJ1-5	CASSPTRATGSSYNQPQHF	TGTGCCAGCTCACCCACACGGGCGACAGGGTCATCCTATAATCAGCCCCAGCATTTT
.	TRBV6-2/TRBV6-3	.	TRBJ2-7	CASSPLYEQYF	TGTGCCAGCAGCCCCCTGTACGAGCAGTACTTC
.	TRBV7-2	.	TRBJ1-1	CASTILDLPVGAFF	TGTGCCAGCACCATTTTAGACCTCCCCGTCGGAGCTTTCTTT
once	TRBV11-2	TRBD1	TRBJ2-7	CASSSQGGTGSYEQYF	TGTGCCAGCAGCTCCCAGGGTGGGACAGGGAGCTACGAGCAGTACTTC
.	TRBV24-1	TRBD1	TRBJ2-1	CATSDAREGTGVFF	TGTGCCACCAGTGATGCCCGGGAGGGGACAGGGGTGTTCTTC
.	TRBV7-9	.	TRBJ2-2	CASSPILGNTGELFF	TGTGCCAGCAGCCCGATACTCGGGAACACCGGGGAGCTGTTTTTT
.	TRBV2	.	TRBJ2-2	CASSEGESGELFF	TGTGCCAGCAGTGAGGGAGAATCCGGGGAGCTGTTTTTT
once	TRBV5-1	TRBD1	TRBJ1-4	CASSIDRGTNEKLFF	TGCGCCAGCAGCATCGACAGGGGGACTAATGAAAAACTGTTTTTT
few	TRBV28	.	TRBJ2-3	CASSLSPDRTDTQYF	TGTGCCAGCAGTTTATCCCCCGACCGCACAGATACGCAGTATTTT
.	TRBV6-6	.	TRBJ1-5	CASSRSGQNQPQHF	TGTGCCAGCAGTCGATCGGGTCAAAATCAGCCCCAGCATTTT
.	TRBV3-1/TRBV3-2	.	TRBJ2-6	CASSQDPGATRSGANVLTF	TGTGCCAGCAGCCAAGACCCAGGGGCCACCCGCTCTGGGGCCAACGTCCTGACTTTC
.	TRBV7-2	.	TRBJ2-3	CASSFYESRQYF	TGTGCCAGCAGCTTTTACGAATCCCGGCAGTATTTT
once	TRBV11-3	TRBD2	TRBJ2-3	CASSLLAGVTGTQYF	TGTGCCAGCAGCTTATTAGCGGGAGTTACCGGTACGCAGTATTTT
.	TRBV7-9	.	TRBJ2-5	CASSTSTRDQETQYF	TGTGCCAGCAGCACATCCACCCGAGACCAAGAGACCCAGTACTTC
.	TRBV4-1	.	TRBJ2-5	CASSQGGSQYF	TGCGCCAGCAGCCAAGGGGGGTCCCAGTACTTC
once	TRBV18	.	TRBJ2-7	CASTQSRGEQYF	TGTGCCAGCACACAATCCAGGGGCGAGCAGTACTTC
once	TRBV30	TRBD2	TRBJ2-3	CAWSVTRTSGPDTQYF	TGTGCCTGGAGTGTAACCCGGACTAGCGGTCCAGATACGCAGTATTTT
.	TRBV7-6	.	TRBJ2-2	CASSSRVFNTGELFF	TGTGCCAGCAGCTCCAGGGTTTTCAACACCGGGGAGCTGTTTTTT
.	TRBV7-9	.	TRBJ2-7	CASSEDPSYEQYF	TGTGCCAGCAGCGAAGACCCCTCCTACGAGCAGTACTTC
.	TRBV6-2/TRBV6-3	.	TRBJ1-1	CASSYRVGTEAFF	TGTGCCAGCAGTTACAGGGTCGGCACTGAAGCTTTCTTT
.	TRBV24-1	TRBD2	TRBJ2-3	CATSDFTGGRSDTQYF	TGTGCCACCAGTGATTTCACGGGAGGGCGGTCAGATACGCAGTATTTT
.	TRBV4-2	TRBD2	TRBJ2-7	CASSQVAGPYGTYEQYF	TGTGCCAGCAGCCAAGTAGCGGGGCCTTACGGAACCTACGAGCAGTACTTC
.	TRBV24-1	.	TRBJ2-7	CATSVGGNPLEQYF	TGTGCCACCAGTGTTGGGGGTAATCCTCTCGAGCAGTACTTC
few	TRBV9	.	TRBJ1-2	CASSVQGRDGYTF	TGTGCCAGCAGCGTACAGGGTAGAGATGGCTACACCTTC
.	TRBV4-1	.	TRBJ1-1	CASSQGRRGENTEAFF	TGCGCCAGCAGCCAAGGGAGGAGAGGGGAGAACACTGAAGCTTTCTTT
.	TRBV2	TRBD2	TRBJ2-5	CASSVESGGPQETQYF	TGTGCCAGCAGTGTGGAAAGCGGGGGGCCGCAAGAGACCCAGTACTTC
.	TRBV10-3	.	TRBJ1-3	CAISSGPSSGNTIYF	TGTGCCATCAGTTCCGGGCCGAGCTCTGGAAACACCATATATTTT
.	TRBV20-1	.	TRBJ1-2	CSASSPHGGYTF	TGCAGTGCTAGTTCCCCCCACGGTGGCTACACCTTC
.	TRBV7-2	.	TRBJ1-5	CASSLEDRFNQPQHF	TGTGCCAGCAGCTTAGAAGACAGGTTCAATCAGCCCCAGCATTTT
.	TRBV7-2	.	TRBJ1-1	CASSLDPGHNTEAFF	TGTGCCAGCAGCTTAGACCCCGGACATAACACTGAAGCTTTCTTT
.	TRBV4-3	TRBD1	TRBJ1-4	CASSPRDRPEKLFF	TGCGCCAGCAGCCCTCGGGACAGGCCCGAAAAACTGTTTTTT
once	TRBV12-3/TRBV12-4	TRBD2	TRBJ2-5	CASTGTSGETQYF	TGTGCCAGCACCGGGACTAGCGGCGAGACCCAGTACTTC
.	TRBV21-1	.	TRBJ1-1	CASSKAQTRMNTEAFF	TGTGCCAGCAGCAAAGCCCAGACACGAATGAACACTGAAGCTTTCTTT
.	TRBV30	.	TRBJ1-1	CAWSATGGITEAFF	TGTGCCTGGAGCGCGACGGGGGGGATCACTGAAGCTTTCTTT